The T cell receptor beta chain described here comes from a study of vaccination effects on CD4 cells after COVID-19. Study details: The study sampled a few convalescent patients both early and late after vaccination.

The study's findings and limits: Late post-vaccination samples showed marked contraction of infection- and vaccine-induced clones. Predominantly, the post-vaccine spike-reactive clones of convalescents comprised new vaccine-induced clones.

Cells that had been cultured for roughly eleven days were the source of isolated CD4+ T cells. This individual contracted SARS-CoV-2 between March and December 2020, as verified by PCR. Participants were vaccinated with two doses of either the BNT162b2 or mRNA-1273 vaccine. Turning to this clone: Its antigen is still unknown.

The CDR3 consists of 13 residues. Germline V gene lookup returns CDR1 ENHRY and CDR2 SYGVKD. Trimming removed 6 bases at V and 3 bases at J, with 11 bases between. Profiled with immunoSEQ multiplex PCR; TCRdb holds only in-frame clones, not every one. Here the sample spans tens of thousands of clones, over 65% being singletons. The chain is built from TRBV10-3 and TRBJ1-1; TRBD1 might be the D (6 bases). The sample was CD4+ T cells from PBMCs cultured without peptide, taken after COVID-19 vaccination. This TCR came from a human donor who had a prior SARS-CoV-2 infection. CDR3 nucleotides: TGTGCCATCAGGACAGGATGGGACACTGAAGCTTTCTTT. As protein: CAIRTGWDTEAFF.